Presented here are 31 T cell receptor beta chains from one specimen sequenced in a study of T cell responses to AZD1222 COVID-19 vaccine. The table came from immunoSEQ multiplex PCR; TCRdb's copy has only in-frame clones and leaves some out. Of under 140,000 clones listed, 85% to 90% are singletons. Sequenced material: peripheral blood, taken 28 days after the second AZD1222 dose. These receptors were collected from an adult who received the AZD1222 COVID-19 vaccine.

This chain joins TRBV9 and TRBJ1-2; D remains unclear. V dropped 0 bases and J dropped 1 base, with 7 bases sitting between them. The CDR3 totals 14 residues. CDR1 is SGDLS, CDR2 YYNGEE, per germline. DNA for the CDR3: TGTGCCAGCAGCGTAGAACCAGATAACTATGGCTACACCTTC. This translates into CASSVEPDNYGYTF.

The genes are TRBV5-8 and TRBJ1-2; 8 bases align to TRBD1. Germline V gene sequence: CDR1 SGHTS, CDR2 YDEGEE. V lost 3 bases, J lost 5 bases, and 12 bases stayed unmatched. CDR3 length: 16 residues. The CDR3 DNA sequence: TGTGCCAGCAGCTCCGGACAGGGAGGGTTACGATATGGCTACACCTTC. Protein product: CASSSGQGGLRYGYTF.

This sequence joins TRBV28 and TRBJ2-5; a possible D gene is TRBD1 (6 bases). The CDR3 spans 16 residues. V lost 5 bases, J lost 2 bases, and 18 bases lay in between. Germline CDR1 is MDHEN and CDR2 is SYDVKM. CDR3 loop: CASSGIGQTIQETQYF. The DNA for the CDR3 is TGTGCCAGCAGTGGGATTGGACAGACAATACAAGAGACCCAGTACTTC.

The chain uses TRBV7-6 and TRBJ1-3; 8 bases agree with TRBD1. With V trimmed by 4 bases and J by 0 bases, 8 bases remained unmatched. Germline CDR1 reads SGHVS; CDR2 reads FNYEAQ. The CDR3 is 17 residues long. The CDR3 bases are TGTGCCAGCAGCTATAGCTTGGACAGGGTCTCTGGAAACACCATATATTTT. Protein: CASSYSLDRVSGNTIYF.

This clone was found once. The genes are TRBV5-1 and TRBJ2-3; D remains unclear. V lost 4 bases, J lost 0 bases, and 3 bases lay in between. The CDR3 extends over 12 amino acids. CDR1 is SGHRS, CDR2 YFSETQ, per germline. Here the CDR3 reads CASSKSTDTQYF. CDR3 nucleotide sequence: TGCGCCAGCAGCAAGAGCACAGATACGCAGTATTTT.

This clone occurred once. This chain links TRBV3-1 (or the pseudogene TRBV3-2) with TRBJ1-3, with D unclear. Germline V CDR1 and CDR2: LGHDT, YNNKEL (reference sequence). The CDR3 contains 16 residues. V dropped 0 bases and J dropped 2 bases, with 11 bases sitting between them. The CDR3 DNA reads TGTGCCAGCAGCCAAGAATTTGGCGGGCCTGGAAACACCATATATTTT. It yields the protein CASSQEFGGPGNTIYF.

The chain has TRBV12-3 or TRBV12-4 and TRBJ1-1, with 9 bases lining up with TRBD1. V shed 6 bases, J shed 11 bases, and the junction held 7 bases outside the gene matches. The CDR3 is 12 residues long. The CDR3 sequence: CASSHGTGYAFF. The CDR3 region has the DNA TGTGCCAGCAGCCACGGGACAGGGTACGCTTTCTTT.

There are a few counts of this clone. This CDR3 is CASSPRLAGTDTQYF. The CDR3 DNA is TGTGCCAGCAGCCCCAGACTAGCGGGGACAGATACGCAGTATTTT. V is TRBV7-3 and J is TRBJ2-3; TRBD2 matches at 11 bases. Trimming took 5 bases from V and 3 from J; bases not matched to a gene: 4. Looked up from germline, CDR1 is SGHTA and CDR2 is FQGTGA. The CDR3 contains 15 residues.

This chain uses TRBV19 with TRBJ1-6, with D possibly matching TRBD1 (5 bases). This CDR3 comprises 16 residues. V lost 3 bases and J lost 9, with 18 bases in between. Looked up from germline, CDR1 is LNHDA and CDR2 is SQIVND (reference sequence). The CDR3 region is CASSIRVRELGSPLHF. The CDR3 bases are TGTGCCAGTAGTATCAGGGTTCGGGAATTGGGTTCACCCCTCCACTTT.

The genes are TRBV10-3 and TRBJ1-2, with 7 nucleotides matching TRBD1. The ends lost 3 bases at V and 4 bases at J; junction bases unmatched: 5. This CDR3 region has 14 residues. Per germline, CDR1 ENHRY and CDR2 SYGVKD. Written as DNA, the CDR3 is TGTGCCATCAGTGAAGAGACAGGGACCTATGGCTACACCTTC. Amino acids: CAISEETGTYGYTF.

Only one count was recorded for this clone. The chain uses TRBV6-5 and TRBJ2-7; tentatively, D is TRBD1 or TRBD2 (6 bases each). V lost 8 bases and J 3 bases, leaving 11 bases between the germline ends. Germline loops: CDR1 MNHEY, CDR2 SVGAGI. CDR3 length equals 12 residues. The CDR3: CASAGQYYEQYF. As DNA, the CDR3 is TGTGCCAGCGCGGGACAATACTACGAGCAGTACTTC.

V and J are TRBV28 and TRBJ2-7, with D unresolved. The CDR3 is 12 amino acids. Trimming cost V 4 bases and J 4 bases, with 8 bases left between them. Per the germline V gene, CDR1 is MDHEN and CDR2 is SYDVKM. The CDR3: CASSSPRYEQYF. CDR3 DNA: TGTGCCAGCAGTTCCCCCAGATACGAGCAGTACTTC. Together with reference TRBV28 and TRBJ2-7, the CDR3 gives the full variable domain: DVKVTQSSRYLVKRTGEKVFLECVQDMDHENMFWYRQDPGLGLRLIYFSYDVKMKEKGDIPEGYSVSREKKERFSLILESASTNQTSMYLCASSSPRYEQYFGPGTRLTVT.

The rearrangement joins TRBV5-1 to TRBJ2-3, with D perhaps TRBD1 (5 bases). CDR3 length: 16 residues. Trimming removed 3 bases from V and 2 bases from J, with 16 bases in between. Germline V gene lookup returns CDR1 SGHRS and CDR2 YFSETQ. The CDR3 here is CASSSDGQGITDTQYF. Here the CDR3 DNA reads TGCGCCAGCAGCTCAGACGGCCAGGGAATCACAGATACGCAGTATTTT.

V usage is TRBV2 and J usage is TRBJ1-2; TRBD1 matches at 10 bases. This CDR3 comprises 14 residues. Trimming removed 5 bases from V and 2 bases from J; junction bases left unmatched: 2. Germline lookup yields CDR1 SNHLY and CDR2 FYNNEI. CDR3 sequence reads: CASSWGQGNYGYTF. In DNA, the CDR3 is TGTGCCAGCAGTTGGGGACAGGGGAACTATGGCTACACCTTC.

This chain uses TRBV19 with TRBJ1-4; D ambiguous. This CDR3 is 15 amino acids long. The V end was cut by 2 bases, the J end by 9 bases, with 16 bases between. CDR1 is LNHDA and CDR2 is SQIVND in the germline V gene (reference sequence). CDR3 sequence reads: CASSIIGRERKKLFF. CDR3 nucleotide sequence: TGTGCCAGTAGTATAATCGGACGGGAAAGGAAAAAACTGTTTTTT.

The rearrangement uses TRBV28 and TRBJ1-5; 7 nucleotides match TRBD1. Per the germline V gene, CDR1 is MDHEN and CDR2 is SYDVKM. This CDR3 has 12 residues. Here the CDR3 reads CVAGTDNQPQHF. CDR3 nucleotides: TGTGTCGCTGGGACAGACAATCAGCCCCAGCATTTT.

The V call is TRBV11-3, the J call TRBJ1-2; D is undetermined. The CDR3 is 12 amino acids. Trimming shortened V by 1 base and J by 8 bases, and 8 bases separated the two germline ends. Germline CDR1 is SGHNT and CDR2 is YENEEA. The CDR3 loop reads CASSLGVEGYTF. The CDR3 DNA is TGTGCCAGCAGCTTAGGGGTCGAGGGCTACACCTTC.

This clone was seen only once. The CDR3, as DNA: TGCGCCAGCAGTCGTCAGGCGGAACAAGAGACCCAGTACTTC. This sequence encodes CASSRQAEQETQYF. This rearrangement joins TRBV5-1 to TRBJ2-5; D unresolved. V was cut by 5 bases and J by 2 bases, with 13 bases left in between. The CDR3 is made up of 14 amino acids. CDR1 and CDR2 from the germline V gene are SGHRS and YFSETQ.

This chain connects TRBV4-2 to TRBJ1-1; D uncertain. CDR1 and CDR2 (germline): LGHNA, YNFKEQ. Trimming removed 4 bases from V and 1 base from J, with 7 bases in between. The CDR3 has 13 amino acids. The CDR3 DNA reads TGTGCCAGCAGCCCCGGGGAGAACACTGAAGCTTTCTTT. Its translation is CASSPGENTEAFF.

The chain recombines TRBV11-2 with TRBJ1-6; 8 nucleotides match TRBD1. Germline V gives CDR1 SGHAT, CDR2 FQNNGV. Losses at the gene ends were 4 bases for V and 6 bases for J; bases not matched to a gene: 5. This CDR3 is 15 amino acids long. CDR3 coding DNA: TGTGCCAGCAGCTCAGGGGGCGTTGGTAATTCACCCCTCCACTTT. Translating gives CASSSGGVGNSPLHF.

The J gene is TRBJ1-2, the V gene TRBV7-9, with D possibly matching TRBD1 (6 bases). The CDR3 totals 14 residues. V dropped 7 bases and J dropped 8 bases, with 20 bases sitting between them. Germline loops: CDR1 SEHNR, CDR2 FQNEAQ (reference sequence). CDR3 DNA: TGTGCCAGCACCAGACCAGGGGTCGGCCTAGGCTACACCTTC. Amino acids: CASTRPGVGLGYTF.

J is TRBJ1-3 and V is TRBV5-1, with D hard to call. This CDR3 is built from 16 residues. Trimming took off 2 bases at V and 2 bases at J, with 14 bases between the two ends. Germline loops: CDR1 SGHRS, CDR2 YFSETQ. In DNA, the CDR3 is TGCGCCAGCAGCTTTTTTGACCCGAGCGCTGGAAACACCATATATTTT. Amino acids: CASSFFDPSAGNTIYF.

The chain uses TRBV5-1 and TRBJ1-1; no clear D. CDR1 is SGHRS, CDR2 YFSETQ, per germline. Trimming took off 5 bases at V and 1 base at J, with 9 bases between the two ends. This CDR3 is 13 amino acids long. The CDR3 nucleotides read TGCGCCAGCAGTACCGACGGGAACACTGAAGCTTTCTTT. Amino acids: CASSTDGNTEAFF.

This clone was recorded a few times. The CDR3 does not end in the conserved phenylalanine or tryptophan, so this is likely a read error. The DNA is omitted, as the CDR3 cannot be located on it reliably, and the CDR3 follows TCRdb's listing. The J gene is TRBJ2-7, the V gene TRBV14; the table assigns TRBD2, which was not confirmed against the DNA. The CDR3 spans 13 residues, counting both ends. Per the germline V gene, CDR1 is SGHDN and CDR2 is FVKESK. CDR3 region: CASSKDNSGALRI.

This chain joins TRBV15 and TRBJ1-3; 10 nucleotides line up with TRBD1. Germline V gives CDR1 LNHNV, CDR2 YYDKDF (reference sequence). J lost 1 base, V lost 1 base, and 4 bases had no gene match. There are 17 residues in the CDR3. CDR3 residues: CATSRGQGASSGNTIYF. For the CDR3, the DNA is TGTGCCACCAGCAGAGGACAGGGGGCTTCGTCTGGAAACACCATATATTTT.

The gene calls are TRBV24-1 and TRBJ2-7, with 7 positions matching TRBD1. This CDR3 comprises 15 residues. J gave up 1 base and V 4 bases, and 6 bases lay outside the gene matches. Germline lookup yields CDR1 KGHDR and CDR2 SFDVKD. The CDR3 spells CATSDAQGPSYEQYF. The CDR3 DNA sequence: TGTGCCACCAGTGACGCACAGGGGCCTTCCTACGAGCAGTACTTC.

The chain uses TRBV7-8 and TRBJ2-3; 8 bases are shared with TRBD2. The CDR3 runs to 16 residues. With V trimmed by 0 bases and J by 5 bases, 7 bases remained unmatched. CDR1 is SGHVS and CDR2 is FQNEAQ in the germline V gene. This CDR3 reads CASSLAAGGRGDTQYF. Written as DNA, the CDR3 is TGTGCCAGCAGCTTAGCGGCGGGGGGACGGGGAGATACGCAGTATTTT. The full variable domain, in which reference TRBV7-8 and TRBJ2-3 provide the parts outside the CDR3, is GAGVSQSPRYKVAKRGQDVALRCDPISGHVSLFWYQQALGQGPEFLTYFQNEAQLDKSGLPSDRFFAERPEGSVSTLKIQRTQQEDSAVYLCASSLAAGGRGDTQYFGPGTRLTVL.

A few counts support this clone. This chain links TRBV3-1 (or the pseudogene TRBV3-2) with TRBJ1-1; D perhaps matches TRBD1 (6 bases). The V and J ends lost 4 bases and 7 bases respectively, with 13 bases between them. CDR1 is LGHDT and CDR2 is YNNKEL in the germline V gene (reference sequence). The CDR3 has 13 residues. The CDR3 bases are TGTGCCAGCAGCCCCGGGACATGGGGTGAAGCTTTCTTT. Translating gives CASSPGTWGEAFF.

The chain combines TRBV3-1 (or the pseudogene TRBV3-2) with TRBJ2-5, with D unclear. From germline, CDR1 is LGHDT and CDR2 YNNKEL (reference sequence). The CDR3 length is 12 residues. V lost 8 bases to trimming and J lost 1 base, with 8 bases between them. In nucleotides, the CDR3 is TGTGCCAGCCGCTCTTCCCAAGAGACCCAGTACTTC. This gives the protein CASRSSQETQYF.

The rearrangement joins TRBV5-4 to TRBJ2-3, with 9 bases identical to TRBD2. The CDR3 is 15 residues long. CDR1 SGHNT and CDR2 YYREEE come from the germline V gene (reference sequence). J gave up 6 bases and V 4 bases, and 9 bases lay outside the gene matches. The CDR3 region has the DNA TGTGCCAGCAGCCTAATAGCGGGGGCGGGGGATACGCAGTATTTT. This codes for CASSLIAGAGDTQYF. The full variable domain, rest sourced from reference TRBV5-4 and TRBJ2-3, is ETGVTQSPTHLIKTRGQQVTLRCSSQSGHNTVSWYQQALGQGPQFIFQYYREEENGRGNFPPRFSGLQFPNYSSELNVNALELDDSALYLCASSLIAGAGDTQYFGPGTRLTVL.

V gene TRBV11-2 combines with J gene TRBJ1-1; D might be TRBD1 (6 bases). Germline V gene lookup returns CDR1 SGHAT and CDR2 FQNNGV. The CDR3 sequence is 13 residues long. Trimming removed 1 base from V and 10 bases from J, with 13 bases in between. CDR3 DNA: TGTGCCAGCAGCTTAGGGGCAGGGGTCGCAGCTTTCTTT. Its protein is CASSLGAGVAAFF. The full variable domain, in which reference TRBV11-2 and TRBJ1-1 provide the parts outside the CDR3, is EAGVAQSPRYKIIEKRQSVAFWCNPISGHATLYWYQQILGQGPKLLIQFQNNGVVDDSQLPKDRFSAERLKGVDSTLKIQPAKLEDSAVYLCASSLGAGVAAFFGQGTRLTVV.